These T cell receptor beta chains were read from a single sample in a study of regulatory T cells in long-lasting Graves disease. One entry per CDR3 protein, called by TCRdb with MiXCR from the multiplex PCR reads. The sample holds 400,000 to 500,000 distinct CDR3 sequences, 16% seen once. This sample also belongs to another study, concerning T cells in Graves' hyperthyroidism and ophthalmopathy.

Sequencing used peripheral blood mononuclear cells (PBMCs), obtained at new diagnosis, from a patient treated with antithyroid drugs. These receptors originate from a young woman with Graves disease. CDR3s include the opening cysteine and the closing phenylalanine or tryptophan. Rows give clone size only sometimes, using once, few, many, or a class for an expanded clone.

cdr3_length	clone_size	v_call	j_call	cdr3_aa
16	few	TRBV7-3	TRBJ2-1	CASSLSVSGVYNEQFF
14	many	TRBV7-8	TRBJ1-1	CASSPLGSDTEAFF
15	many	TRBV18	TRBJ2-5	CASSPGTGGKETQYF
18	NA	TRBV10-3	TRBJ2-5	CAISDVGLAGGPQETQYF
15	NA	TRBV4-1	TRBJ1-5	CASSQDSSGDRPQHF
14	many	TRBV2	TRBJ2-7	CASSGTSVPSEQYF
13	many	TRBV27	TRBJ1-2	CASSPRDRDGYTF
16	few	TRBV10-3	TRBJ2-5	CAISDPTRLGQETQYF
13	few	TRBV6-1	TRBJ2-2	CASRLAITGELFF
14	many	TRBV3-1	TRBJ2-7	CASSPPSGTYEQYF
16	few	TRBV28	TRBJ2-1	CASSLSPLAPYNEQFF
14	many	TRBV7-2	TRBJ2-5	CASSLMRQGETQYF
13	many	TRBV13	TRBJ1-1	CASSYQWGPEAFF
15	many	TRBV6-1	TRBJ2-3	CASSELTGDTDTQYF
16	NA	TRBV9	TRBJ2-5	CASSVGLAGVEETQYF
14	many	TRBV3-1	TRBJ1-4	CASSPSGVNEKLFF
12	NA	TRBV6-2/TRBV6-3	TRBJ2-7	CASSSPNYEQYF
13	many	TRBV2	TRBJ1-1	CASNKGGSTEAFF
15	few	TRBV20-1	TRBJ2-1	CSAVSAGSVYNEQFF
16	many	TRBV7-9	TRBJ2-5	CASTAPGRARGETQYF
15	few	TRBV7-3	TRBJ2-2	CASSPPGQNTGELFF
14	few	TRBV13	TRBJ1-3	CASSIRGSGNTIYF
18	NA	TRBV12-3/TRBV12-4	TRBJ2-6	CASSSTGGGVSGANVLTF
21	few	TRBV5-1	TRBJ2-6	CASSRGDTRGREVSGANVLTF
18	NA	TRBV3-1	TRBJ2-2	CASSRTSGRALGTGELFF
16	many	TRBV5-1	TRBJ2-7	CASSLGLSTRAYEQYF
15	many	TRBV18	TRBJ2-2	CASSPMGANTGELFF
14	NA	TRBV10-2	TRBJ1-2	CASRVTGGADGYTF
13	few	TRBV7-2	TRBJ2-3	CASRGTRQGKQYF
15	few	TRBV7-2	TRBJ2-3	CASSYGQGLPDTQYF
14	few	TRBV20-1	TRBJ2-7	CSAIRDRQTYEQYF
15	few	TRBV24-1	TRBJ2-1	CATSDFWTSGNEQFF
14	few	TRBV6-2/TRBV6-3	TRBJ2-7	CASGEVRQLGEQYF
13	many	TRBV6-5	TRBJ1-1	CASSYGTTFEAFF
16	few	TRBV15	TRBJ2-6	CATSTPGEAGANVLTF
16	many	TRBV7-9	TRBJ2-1	CASSFPATSAYNEQFF
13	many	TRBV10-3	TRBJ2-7	CAIRETGGDEQYF
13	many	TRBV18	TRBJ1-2	CASSPGDNYGYTF
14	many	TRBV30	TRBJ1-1	CAWSALDEGTEAFF
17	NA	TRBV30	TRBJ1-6	CAWSKISGSLNNSPLHF
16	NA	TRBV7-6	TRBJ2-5	CASSLFEREGRETQYF
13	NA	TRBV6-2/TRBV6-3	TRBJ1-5	CASSYSNIQPQHF
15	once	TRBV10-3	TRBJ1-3	CATAPVGTEGNTIYF
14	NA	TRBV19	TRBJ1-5	CASNTEGAGQPQHF
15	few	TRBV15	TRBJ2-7	CATSRAGQGAGEQYF
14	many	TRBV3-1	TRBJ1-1	CASSQQPVNTEAFF